Presented here are 20 T cell receptor beta chains from one specimen sequenced in a study of CXCR3-negative and CXCR3-positive naive CD8 T cells. UMI-labeled 5' RACE yielded the TRB cDNA libraries. TCRdb derives one entry per CDR3 protein from the 5' RACE reads, leaving out DNA. The sample table includes approximately 66,000 distinct CDR3 sequences. Sequencing used naive CXCR3- CD8+ T cells from blood. Regarding subset: CD45RO-CCR7+CD27+CD95- naive CD8+ T cells lacking CXCR3 (TNR3-). The receptor set was obtained from a human donor in good health. Some clones in this sample may be carry-over from other donors' samples.

This chain uses TRBV4-2 with TRBJ2-1; the D call of TRBD2 rests on TCRdb alone, since no DNA is present to check it. The CDR3 spans 19 residues. The germline CDR1 and CDR2 sequences are LGHNA and YNFKEQ. CDR3 residues: CAGSQELFVVAGGHNEQFF.

The genes are TRBV7-2 and TRBJ1-5. Germline V gene data show CDR1 as SGHTA and CDR2 as FQGNSA. The CDR3 sequence is 15 residues long. This CDR3 is CASSLFSEPYQPQHF.

The gene calls are TRBV7-9 and TRBJ2-1. The germline gives CDR1 SEHNR, CDR2 FQNEAQ (reference sequence). The CDR3 covers 12 residues. The CDR3 here is CASSLGTLEQFF.

The V call is TRBV28, the J call TRBJ2-7; TCRdb's D gene call, TRBD1, goes unchecked for lack of DNA. The CDR3 runs 12 residues. The V gene's germline CDR1 is MDHEN and CDR2 SYDVKM. The CDR3 loop is CASSLFGTFLNF.

The rearrangement joins TRBV6-2 or TRBV6-3 to TRBJ2-7; the D gene TCRdb calls, TRBD2, cannot be checked with no DNA. The CDR3 has 15 amino acids. Germline CDR1 is MNHEY and CDR2 is SVGEGT. CDR3 in amino acids: CASSYSRTSGYEQYF.

This chain links TRBV7-6 with TRBJ1-2; TCRdb gives TRBD1 as the D gene, but with no DNA this cannot be confirmed. The CDR3 sequence is 16 residues long. Germline V gene lookup returns CDR1 SGHVS and CDR2 FNYEAQ. CDR3: CASSLAIGRTGDGYTF.

The chain couples TRBV6-4 to TRBJ2-3. The CDR3 totals 13 residues. Germline-derived CDR1 and CDR2 are MRHNA and SNTAGT. This CDR3 is CASSPHSTDTQYF.

The chain is built from TRBV4-2 and TRBJ2-7. The CDR3 extends over 13 amino acids. The V gene's germline CDR1 is LGHNA and CDR2 YNFKEQ. The CDR3: CASSQEVGNEQYF.

The chain's CDR3 is CASSSRDSFNSPLHF. V gene TRBV12-3 or TRBV12-4 combines with J gene TRBJ1-6; TCRdb's D gene call, TRBD1, goes unchecked for lack of DNA. There are 15 residues in the CDR3.

The chain links TRBV19 to TRBJ2-7; there is no DNA to check the TCRdb D call of TRBD1. This CDR3 comprises 14 residues. Germline CDR1 is LNHDA and CDR2 is SQIVND (reference sequence). CDR3 protein: CASTAGTGGYEQYF.

The rearrangement uses TRBV20-1 and TRBJ1-5. This CDR3 is built from 12 residues. Germline V gene sequence: CDR1 DFQATT, CDR2 SNEGSKA (reference sequence). CDR3 in amino acids: CSARDSNQPQHF.

The rearrangement uses TRBV7-9 and TRBJ2-3; TCRdb selects TRBD1, and the lack of DNA leaves this call unchecked. Per germline, CDR1 SEHNR and CDR2 FQNEAQ (reference sequence). This CDR3 spans 13 amino acids. This CDR3 is CASSLPRADTQYF.

The chain recombines TRBV4-1 with TRBJ2-2; TCRdb designates TRBD1, a call that cannot be tested without DNA. Looked up from germline, CDR1 is MGHRA and CDR2 is YSYEKL. The CDR3 consists of 18 residues. Here the CDR3 reads CASSKLQANQRTPGELFF.

The chain joins TRBV29-1 to TRBJ2-5; TCRdb selects TRBD1, and the lack of DNA leaves this call unchecked. Germline CDR1 is SQVTM and CDR2 is ANQGSEA. There are 16 residues in the CDR3. CDR3 sequence: CSVEDLDGAPWETQYF.

The V gene is TRBV6-5, the J gene TRBJ2-2; TCRdb calls TRBD1, which cannot be checked without DNA. CDR1 MNHEY and CDR2 SVGAGI come from the germline V gene. The CDR3 loop spans 16 amino acids. The CDR3 is CASSYSAGGYTGELFF.

The genes are TRBV7-9 and TRBJ2-2; TCRdb selects TRBD1, and the lack of DNA leaves this call unchecked. The CDR3 contains 14 residues. Germline CDR1 is SEHNR and CDR2 is FQNEAQ (reference sequence). CDR3 sequence reads: CASSPWTATGELFF.

J is TRBJ1-2 and V is TRBV5-5. In germline, CDR1 is SGHKS, CDR2 YYEKEE (reference sequence). This CDR3 contains 16 residues. The CDR3: CASSLDRMELWYGYTF.

The chain employs TRBV14 and TRBJ2-2; TCRdb gives TRBD1 as the D gene, but with no DNA this cannot be confirmed. Germline CDR1 reads SGHDN; CDR2 reads FVKESK. The CDR3 consists of 16 residues. The CDR3 sequence is CASSPRDRGLGGELFF.

This chain uses TRBV6-5 with TRBJ2-1; the D call from TCRdb, TRBD1, cannot be confirmed without DNA. Germline lookup yields CDR1 MNHEY and CDR2 SVGAGI. The CDR3 covers 15 residues. The CDR3 region is CASSSVTGSYNEQFF.

J is TRBJ2-3 and V is TRBV7-8. This CDR3 spans 15 amino acids. Germline V gives CDR1 SGHVS, CDR2 FQNEAQ. The CDR3 loop is CASSLESGVTDTQYF.